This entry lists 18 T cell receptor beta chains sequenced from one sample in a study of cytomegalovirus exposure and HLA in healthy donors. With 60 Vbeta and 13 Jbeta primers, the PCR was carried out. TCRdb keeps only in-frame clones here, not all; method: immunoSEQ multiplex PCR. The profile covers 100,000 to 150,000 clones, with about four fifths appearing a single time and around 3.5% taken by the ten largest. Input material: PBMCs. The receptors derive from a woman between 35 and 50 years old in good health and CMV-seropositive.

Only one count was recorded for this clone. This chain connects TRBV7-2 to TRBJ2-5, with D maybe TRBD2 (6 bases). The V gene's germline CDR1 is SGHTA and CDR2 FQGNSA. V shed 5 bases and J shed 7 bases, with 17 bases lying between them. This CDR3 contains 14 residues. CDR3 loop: CASSINRDLRTQYF. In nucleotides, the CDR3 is TGTGCCAGCAGCATAAACCGGGACTTGCGGACCCAGTACTTC.

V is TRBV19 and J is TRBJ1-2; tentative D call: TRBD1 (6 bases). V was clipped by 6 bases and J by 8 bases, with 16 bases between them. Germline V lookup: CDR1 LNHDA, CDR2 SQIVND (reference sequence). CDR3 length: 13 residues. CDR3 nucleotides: TGTGCCAGTAGACGAACTACAGGGCTCGGCTACACCTTC. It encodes CASRRTTGLGYTF.

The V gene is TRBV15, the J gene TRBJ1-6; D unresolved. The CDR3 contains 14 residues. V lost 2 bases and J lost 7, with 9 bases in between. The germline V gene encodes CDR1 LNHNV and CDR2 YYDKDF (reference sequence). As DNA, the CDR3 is TGTGCCACCAGCAGATGGGGAGAGAATTCACCCCTCCACTTT. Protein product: CATSRWGENSPLHF.

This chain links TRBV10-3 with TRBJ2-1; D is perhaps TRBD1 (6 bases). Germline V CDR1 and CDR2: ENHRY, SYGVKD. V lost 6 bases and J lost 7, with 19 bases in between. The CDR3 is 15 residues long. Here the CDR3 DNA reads TGTGCCATCAGCGGGGACAAGCATCCTACAAATGAGCAGTTCTTC. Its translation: CAISGDKHPTNEQFF.

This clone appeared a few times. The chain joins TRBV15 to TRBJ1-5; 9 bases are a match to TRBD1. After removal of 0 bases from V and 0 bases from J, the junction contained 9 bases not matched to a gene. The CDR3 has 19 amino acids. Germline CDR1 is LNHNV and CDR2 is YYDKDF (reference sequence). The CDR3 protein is CATSRDLDRGGYSNQPQHF. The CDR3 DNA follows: TGTGCCACCAGCAGAGACCTGGACAGGGGCGGTTATAGCAATCAGCCCCAGCATTTT.

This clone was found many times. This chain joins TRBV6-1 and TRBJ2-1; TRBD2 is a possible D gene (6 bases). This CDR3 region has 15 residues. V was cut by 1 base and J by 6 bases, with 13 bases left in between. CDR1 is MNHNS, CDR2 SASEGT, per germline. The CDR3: CASSEENSGPNEQFF. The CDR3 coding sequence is TGTGCCAGCAGTGAAGAAAATAGCGGACCCAATGAGCAGTTCTTC.

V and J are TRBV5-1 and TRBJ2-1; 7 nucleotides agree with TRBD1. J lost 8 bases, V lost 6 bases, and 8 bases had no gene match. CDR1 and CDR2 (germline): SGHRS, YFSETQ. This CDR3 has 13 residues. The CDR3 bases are TGCGCCAGCAAGACAGGGATGGGCGATGAGCAGTTCTTC. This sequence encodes CASKTGMGDEQFF.

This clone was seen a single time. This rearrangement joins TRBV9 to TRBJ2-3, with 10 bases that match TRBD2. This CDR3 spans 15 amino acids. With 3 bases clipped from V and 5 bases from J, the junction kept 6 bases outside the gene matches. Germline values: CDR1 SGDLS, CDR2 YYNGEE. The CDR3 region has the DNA TGTGCCAGCAGCGAAAGCGGGGGGGTTGGAGATACGCAGTATTTT. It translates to CASSESGGVGDTQYF.

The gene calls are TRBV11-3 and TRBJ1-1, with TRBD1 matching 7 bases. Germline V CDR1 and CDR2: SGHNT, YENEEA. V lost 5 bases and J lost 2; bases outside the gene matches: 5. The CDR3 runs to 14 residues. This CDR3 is CASSPGQINTEAFF. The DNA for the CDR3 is TGTGCCAGCAGCCCGGGACAGATAAACACTGAAGCTTTCTTT.

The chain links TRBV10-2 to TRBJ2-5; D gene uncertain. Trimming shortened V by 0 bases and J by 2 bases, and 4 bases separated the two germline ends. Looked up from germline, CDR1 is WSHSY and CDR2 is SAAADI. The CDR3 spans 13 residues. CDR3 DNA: TGCGCCAGCAGTGAGTCCGAGCAAGAGACCCAGTACTTC. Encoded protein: CASSESEQETQYF.

CDR3 bases: TGTGCCAGCACCCGGGCTAGCGGGAGGAGGGGGGGAGAGACCCAGTACTTC. The encoded protein is CASTRASGRRGGETQYF. The rearrangement links TRBV28 to TRBJ2-5; 11 nucleotides align to TRBD2. CDR1 MDHEN and CDR2 SYDVKM come from the germline V gene. The ends lost 7 bases at V and 4 bases at J; junction bases unmatched: 14. The CDR3 runs to 17 residues.

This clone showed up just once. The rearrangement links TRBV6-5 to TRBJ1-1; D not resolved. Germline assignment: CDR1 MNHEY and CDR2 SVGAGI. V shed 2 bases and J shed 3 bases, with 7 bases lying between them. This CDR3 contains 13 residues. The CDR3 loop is CASSYGPDTEAFF. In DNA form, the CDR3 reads TGTGCCAGCAGTTACGGGCCAGACACTGAAGCTTTCTTT.

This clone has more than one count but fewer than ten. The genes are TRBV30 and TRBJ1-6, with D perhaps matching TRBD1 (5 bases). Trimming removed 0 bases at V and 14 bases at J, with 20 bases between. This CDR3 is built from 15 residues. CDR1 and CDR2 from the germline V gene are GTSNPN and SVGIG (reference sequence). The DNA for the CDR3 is TGTGCCTGGAGTGTACCCGGGGGAAGGTCCTTCACCCTCCACTTT. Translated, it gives CAWSVPGGRSFTLHF. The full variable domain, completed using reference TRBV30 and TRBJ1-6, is SQTIHQWPATLVQPVGSPLSLECTVEGTSNPNLYWYRQAAGRGLQLLFYSVGIGQISSEVPQNLSASRPQDRQFILSSKKLLLSDSGFYLCAWSVPGGRSFTLHFGNGTRLTVT.

The CDR3 protein is CASSSQRGIVTDTQYF. In DNA form, the CDR3 reads TGTGCCAGCAGTTCACAGCGGGGGATAGTCACAGATACGCAGTATTTT. The rearrangement uses TRBV7-8 and TRBJ2-3, with 8 bases aligning to TRBD2. Germline assignment: CDR1 SGHVS and CDR2 FQNEAQ. This CDR3 is built from 16 residues. J gave up 2 bases and V 6 bases, and 10 bases lay outside the gene matches.

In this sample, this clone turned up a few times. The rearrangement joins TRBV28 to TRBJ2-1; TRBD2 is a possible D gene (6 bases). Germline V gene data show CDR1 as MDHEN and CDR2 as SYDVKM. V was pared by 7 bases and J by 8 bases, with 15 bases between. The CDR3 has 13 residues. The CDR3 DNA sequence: TGTGCCAGCAAGCTAGCGACGCGCTATGAGCAGTTCTTC. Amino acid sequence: CASKLATRYEQFF. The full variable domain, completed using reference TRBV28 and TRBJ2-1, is DVKVTQSSRYLVKRTGEKVFLECVQDMDHENMFWYRQDPGLGLRLIYFSYDVKMKEKGDIPEGYSVSREKKERFSLILESASTNQTSMYLCASKLATRYEQFFGPGTRLTVL.

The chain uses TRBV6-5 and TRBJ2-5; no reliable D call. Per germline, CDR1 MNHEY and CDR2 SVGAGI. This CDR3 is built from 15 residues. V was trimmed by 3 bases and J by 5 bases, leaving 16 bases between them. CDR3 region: CASSYSFLTYETQYF. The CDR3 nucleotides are TGTGCCAGCAGTTATTCGTTCCTCACCTACGAGACCCAGTACTTC.

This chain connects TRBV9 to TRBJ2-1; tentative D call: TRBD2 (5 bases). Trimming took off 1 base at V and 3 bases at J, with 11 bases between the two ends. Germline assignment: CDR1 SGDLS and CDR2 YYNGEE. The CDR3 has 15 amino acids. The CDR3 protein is CASSVIGNIYNEQFF. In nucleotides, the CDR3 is TGTGCCAGCAGCGTAATCGGGAATATCTACAATGAGCAGTTCTTC.

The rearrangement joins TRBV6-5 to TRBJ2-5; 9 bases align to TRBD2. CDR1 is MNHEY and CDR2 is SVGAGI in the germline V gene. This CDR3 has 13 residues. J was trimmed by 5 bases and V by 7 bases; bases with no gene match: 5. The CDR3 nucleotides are TGTGCCAGCACTGCGGGAGGGAGGGAGACCCAGTACTTC. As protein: CASTAGGRETQYF.